Below are 11 T cell receptor beta chains sequenced from a single sample in a study of shared clonotypes between healthy human individuals. Data came from immunoSEQ multiplex PCR; TCRdb stores just in-frame clones and leaves some out. The sample carries more than 850,000 clones, roughly 74% recorded once. Material for sequencing was memory CD4+ T cells from PBMCs. Specified subset: CD45RA-negative fraction. These receptors were obtained from a man aged 18 to 30 in good health. Some clones in this sample may be carry-over from other donors' samples.

Remarks on this clone: The identical CDR3 is also encoded by other nucleotide sequences in the sample. The chain has TRBV6-1 and TRBJ2-3; D perhaps matches TRBD1 (5 bases). This CDR3 has 14 amino acids. Between the trimmed V and J ends, which lost 4 bases and 3 bases, there was a span of 11 bases. Germline V gene data show CDR1 as MNHNS and CDR2 as SASEGT. Written as DNA, the CDR3 is TGTGCCAGCAGTGGGTGGGGCGGTACAGATACGCAGTATTTT. Translated: CASSGWGGTDTQYF.

This clone was counted a few times. This chain connects TRBV28 to TRBJ1-1; 9 nucleotides agree with TRBD1. There are 17 residues in the CDR3. Germline-derived CDR1 and CDR2 are MDHEN and SYDVKM. Trimming removed 4 bases from V and 3 bases from J; junction bases left unmatched: 12. The CDR3 nucleotides read TGTGCCAGCAGTTCAATCGGACAGGGGTTTTCAGACACTGAAGCTTTCTTT. As protein: CASSSIGQGFSDTEAFF.

This chain joins TRBV28 and TRBJ2-5; TRBD2 agrees at 9 bases. Looked up from germline, CDR1 is MDHEN and CDR2 is SYDVKM. The CDR3 sequence is 15 residues long. The V segment lost 6 bases and the J segment 1 base; nucleotides outside the gene matches: 6. As DNA, the CDR3 is TGTGCCAGCAGGTCTAGCGGGAAGCCCCAAGAGACCCAGTACTTC. Its protein product is CASRSSGKPQETQYF. Full variable domain (remainder filled in from reference TRBV28 and TRBJ2-5): DVKVTQSSRYLVKRTGEKVFLECVQDMDHENMFWYRQDPGLGLRLIYFSYDVKMKEKGDIPEGYSVSREKKERFSLILESASTNQTSMYLCASRSSGKPQETQYFGPGTRLLVL.

With regard to this clone: A far larger clone is a single base away, which makes a read error likely. Other DNA sequences in the sample encode the same CDR3. V gene TRBV7-2 combines with J gene TRBJ2-3; perhaps TRBD2 as D (5 bases). CDR3 length equals 14 residues. The V gene's germline CDR1 is SGHTA and CDR2 FQGNSA. V was clipped by 1 base and J by 3 bases, with 8 bases between them. The CDR3 nucleotides are TGTGCCAGCAGCTTAGACGGGAATACAGATACGCAGTATTTT. It translates to CASSLDGNTDTQYF.

V usage is TRBV6-5 and J usage is TRBJ2-1; maybe TRBD1 (6 bases). The length of the CDR3 is 15 residues. With 0 bases removed from V and 5 bases from J, the gap between germline ends came to 11 bases. The germline CDR1 and CDR2 sequences are MNHEY and SVGAGI. CDR3: CASSYSGTIDNEQFF. CDR3 sequence (DNA): TGTGCCAGCAGTTACTCTGGGACAATAGACAATGAGCAGTTCTTC.

This clone was recorded once. The rearrangement uses TRBV29-1 and TRBJ2-2; the match to TRBD2 covers 8 bases. J was trimmed by 5 bases and V by 6 bases; bases with no gene match: 11. Germline-derived CDR1 and CDR2 are SQVTM and ANQGSEA. The CDR3 totals 15 residues. The CDR3 here is CSVEGEPGGTGELFF. CDR3 DNA sequence: TGCAGCGTGGAGGGGGAACCGGGAGGGACCGGGGAGCTGTTTTTT.

CDR3 residues: CASSKGGGRAPYEQYF. CDR3 bases: TGTGCCAGCAGCAAAGGAGGGGGCAGGGCCCCCTACGAGCAGTACTTC. The gene calls are TRBV21-1 and TRBJ2-7; the table calls TRBD1, which could not be checked here. TRBV21-1 is a documented pseudogene. The CDR3 is made up of 16 amino acids.

This chain connects TRBV5-4 to TRBJ2-5, with 11 bases matching TRBD2. CDR1 is SGHNT and CDR2 is YYREEE in the germline V gene (reference sequence). This CDR3 comprises 16 residues. V lost 0 bases to trimming and J lost 2 bases; unmatched junction nucleotides: 3. DNA for the CDR3: TGTGCCAGCAGCTTGGAGCTAGCGGGAGGTCAAGAGACCCAGTACTTC. Its translation is CASSLELAGGQETQYF.

The V gene is TRBV28, the J gene TRBJ1-1; 8 nucleotides line up with TRBD1. The germline V gene encodes CDR1 MDHEN and CDR2 SYDVKM. The ends lost 7 bases at V and 2 bases at J; junction bases unmatched: 15. The CDR3 loop spans 17 amino acids. The CDR3 nucleotides read TGTGCCAGCAATGGGCCCAGGGGGCTCGGTGAAAACACTGAAGCTTTCTTT. Protein: CASNGPRGLGENTEAFF.

This clone appeared a few times. The J gene is TRBJ1-2, the V gene TRBV7-9; 7 bases align to TRBD1. V was pared by 4 bases and J by 7 bases, with 3 bases of the junction left unmatched. This CDR3 is 12 amino acids long. CDR1 is SEHNR and CDR2 is FQNEAQ in the germline V gene (reference sequence). CDR3 in DNA: TGTGCCAGCAGCTCGACAGGGTCTGGCTACACCTTC. Translation: CASSSTGSGYTF.

This clone has a single count. The chain employs TRBV7-9 and TRBJ1-2; D is undetermined. Trimming took off 5 bases at V and 3 bases at J, with 22 bases between the two ends. This CDR3 contains 17 residues. The germline gives CDR1 SEHNR, CDR2 FQNEAQ (reference sequence). The CDR3 reads CASSKGFPIRSDYGYTF. The CDR3 DNA reads as TGTGCCAGCAGCAAAGGGTTTCCTATAAGGTCGGACTATGGCTACACCTTC.